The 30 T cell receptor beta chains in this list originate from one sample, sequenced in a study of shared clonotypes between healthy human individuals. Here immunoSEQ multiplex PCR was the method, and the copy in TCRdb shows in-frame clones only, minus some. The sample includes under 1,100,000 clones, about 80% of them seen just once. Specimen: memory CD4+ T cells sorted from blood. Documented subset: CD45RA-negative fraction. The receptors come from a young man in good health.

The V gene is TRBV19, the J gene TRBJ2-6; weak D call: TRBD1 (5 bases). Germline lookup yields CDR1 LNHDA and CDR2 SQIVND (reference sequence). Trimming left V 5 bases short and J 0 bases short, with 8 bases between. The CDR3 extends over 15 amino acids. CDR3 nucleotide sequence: TGTGCCAGTAGTGCAGACAGCTCTGGGGCCAACGTCCTGACTTTC. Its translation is CASSADSSGANVLTF.

The CDR3 spells CASSSRDSRGRQRLRQETQYF. The CDR3 DNA follows: TGTGCCAGCAGCTCTAGAGATTCCAGGGGGCGGCAACGATTAAGACAAGAGACCCAGTACTTC. V usage is TRBV7-6 and J usage is TRBJ2-5; 8 bases fit TRBD1. V gave up 4 bases and J gave up 2 bases; unmatched junction bases: 24. Germline V gives CDR1 SGHVS, CDR2 FNYEAQ. This CDR3 is 21 amino acids long.

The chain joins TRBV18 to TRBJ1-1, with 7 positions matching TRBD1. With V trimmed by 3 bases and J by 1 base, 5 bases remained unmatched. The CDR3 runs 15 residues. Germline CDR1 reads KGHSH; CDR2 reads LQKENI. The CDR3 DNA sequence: TGTGCCAGCTCACCTATGACAGGGCAGAACACTGAAGCTTTCTTT. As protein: CASSPMTGQNTEAFF.

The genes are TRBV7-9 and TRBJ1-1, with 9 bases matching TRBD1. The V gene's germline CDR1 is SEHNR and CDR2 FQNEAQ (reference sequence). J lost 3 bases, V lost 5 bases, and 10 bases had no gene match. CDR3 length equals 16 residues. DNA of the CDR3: TGTGCCAGCAGCCAACCACAGGGGGCGCGTGACACTGAAGCTTTCTTT. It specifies CASSQPQGARDTEAFF.

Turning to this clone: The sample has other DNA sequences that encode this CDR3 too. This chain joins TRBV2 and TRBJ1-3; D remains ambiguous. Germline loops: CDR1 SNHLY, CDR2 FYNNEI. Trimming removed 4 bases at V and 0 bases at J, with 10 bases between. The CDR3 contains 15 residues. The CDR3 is CASSGQRSSGNTIYF. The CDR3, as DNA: TGTGCCAGCAGTGGGCAGCGGAGCTCTGGAAACACCATATATTTT. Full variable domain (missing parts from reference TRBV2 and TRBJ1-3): EPEVTQTPSHQVTQMGQEVILRCVPISNHLYFYWYRQILGQKVEFLVSFYNNEISEKSEIFDDQFSVERPDGSNFTLKIRSTKLEDSAMYFCASSGQRSSGNTIYFGEGSWLTVV.

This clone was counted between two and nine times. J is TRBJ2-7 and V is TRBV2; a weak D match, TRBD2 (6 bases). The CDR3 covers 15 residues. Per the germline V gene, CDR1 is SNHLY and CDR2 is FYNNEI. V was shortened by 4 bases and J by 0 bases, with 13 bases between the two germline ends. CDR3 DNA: TGTGCCAGCAGTGTGGGACTCGGAAGCTCCTACGAGCAGTACTTC. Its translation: CASSVGLGSSYEQYF.

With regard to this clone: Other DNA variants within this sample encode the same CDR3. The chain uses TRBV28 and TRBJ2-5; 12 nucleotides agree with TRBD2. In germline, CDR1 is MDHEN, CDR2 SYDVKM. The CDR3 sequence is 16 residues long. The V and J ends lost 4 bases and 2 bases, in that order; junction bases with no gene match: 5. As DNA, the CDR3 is TGTGCCAGCAGTTCCCCTCTAGCGGGGGGGCAAGAGACCCAGTACTTC. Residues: CASSSPLAGGQETQYF.

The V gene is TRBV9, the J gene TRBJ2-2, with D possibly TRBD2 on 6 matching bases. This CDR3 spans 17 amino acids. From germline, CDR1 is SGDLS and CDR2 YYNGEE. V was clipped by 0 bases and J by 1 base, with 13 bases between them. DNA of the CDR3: TGTGCCAGCAGCGTAGAATTGGCGGGGCGGAACACCGGGGAGCTGTTTTTT. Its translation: CASSVELAGRNTGELFF.

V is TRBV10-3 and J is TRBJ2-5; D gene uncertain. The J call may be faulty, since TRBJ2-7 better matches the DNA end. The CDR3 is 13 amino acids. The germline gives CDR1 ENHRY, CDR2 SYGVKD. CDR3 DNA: TGTGCCATCAGTTACCTTCGGCAGGACGAGCAGTACTTC. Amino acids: CAISYLRQDEQYF.

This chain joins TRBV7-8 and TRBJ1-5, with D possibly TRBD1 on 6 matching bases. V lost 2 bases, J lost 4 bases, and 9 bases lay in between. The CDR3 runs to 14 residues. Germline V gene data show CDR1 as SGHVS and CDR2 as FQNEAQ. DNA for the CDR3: TGTGCCAGCAGCTTAAAGACAGGTAATCAGCCCCAGCATTTT. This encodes CASSLKTGNQPQHF.

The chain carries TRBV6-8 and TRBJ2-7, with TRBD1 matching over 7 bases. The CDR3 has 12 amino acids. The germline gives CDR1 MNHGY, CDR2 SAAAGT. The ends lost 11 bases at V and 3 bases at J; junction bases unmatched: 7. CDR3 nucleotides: TGTGCCCGCTCGGGACAGAACTACGAGCAGTACTTC. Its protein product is CARSGQNYEQYF.

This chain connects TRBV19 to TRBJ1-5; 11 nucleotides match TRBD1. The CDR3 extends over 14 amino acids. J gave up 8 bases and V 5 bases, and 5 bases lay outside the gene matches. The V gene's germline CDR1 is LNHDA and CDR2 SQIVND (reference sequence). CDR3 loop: CASSRDRGFEPQHF. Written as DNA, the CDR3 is TGTGCCAGTAGTCGGGACAGGGGGTTTGAGCCCCAGCATTTT.

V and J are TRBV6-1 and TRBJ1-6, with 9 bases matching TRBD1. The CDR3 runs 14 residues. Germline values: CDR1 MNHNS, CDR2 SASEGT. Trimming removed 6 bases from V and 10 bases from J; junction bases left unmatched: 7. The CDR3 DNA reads TGTGCCAGCAGAGAACAGGGGGCAAGCTCACCCCTCCACTTT. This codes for CASREQGASSPLHF.

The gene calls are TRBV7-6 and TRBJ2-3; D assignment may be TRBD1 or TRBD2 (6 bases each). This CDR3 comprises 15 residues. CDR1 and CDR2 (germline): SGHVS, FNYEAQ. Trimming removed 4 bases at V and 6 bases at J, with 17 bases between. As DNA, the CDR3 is TGTGCCAGCAGCTCGGGACGGGGGCCACGGGATACGCAGTATTTT. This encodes CASSSGRGPRDTQYF.

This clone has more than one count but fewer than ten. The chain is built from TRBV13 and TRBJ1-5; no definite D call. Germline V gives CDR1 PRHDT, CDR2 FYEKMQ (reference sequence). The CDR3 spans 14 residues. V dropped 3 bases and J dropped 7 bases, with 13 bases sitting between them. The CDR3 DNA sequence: TGTGCCAGCAGCTTGATTTGCCGGGAACAGCCCCAGCATTTT. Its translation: CASSLICREQPQHF.

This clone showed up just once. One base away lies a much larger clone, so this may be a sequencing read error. CDR3 in amino acids: CASSSGTSGNEQYF. CDR3 bases: TGCGCCAGCAGCTCCGGGACTAGCGGCAACGAGCAGTACTTC. The gene calls are TRBV10-1 and TRBJ2-7; the match to TRBD2 covers 11 bases. Trimming at V came to 6 bases and at J to 5 bases, leaving 6 bases not matched to a gene. Germline loops: CDR1 WNHNN, CDR2 SYGVQD (reference sequence). The CDR3 is 14 residues long.

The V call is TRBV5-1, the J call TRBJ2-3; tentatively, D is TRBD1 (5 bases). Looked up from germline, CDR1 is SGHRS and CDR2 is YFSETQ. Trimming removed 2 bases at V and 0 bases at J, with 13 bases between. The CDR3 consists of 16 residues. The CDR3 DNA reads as TGCGCCAGCAGCTTCCTTACTCCAGGGAGCACAGATACGCAGTATTTT. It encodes CASSFLTPGSTDTQYF.

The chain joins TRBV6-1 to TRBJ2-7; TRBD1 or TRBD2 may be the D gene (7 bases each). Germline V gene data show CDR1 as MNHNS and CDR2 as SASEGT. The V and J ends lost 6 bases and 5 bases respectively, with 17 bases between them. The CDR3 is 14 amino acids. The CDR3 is CASSSRGGKNEQYF. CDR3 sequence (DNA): TGTGCCAGCAGCTCCAGGGGGGGGAAAAACGAGCAGTACTTC.

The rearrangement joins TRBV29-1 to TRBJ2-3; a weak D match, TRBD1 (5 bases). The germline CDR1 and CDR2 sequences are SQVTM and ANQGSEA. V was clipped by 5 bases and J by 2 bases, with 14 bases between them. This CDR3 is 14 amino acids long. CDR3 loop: CSVRTDTNTDTQYF. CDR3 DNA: TGCAGCGTTAGGACGGACACGAACACAGATACGCAGTATTTT.

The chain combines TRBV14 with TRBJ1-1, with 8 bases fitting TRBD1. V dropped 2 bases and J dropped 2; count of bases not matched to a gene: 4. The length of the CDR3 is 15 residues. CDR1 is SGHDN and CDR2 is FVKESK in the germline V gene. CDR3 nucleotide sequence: TGTGCCAGCAGCCAATCAGGGGGCCTTAACACTGAAGCTTTCTTT. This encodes CASSQSGGLNTEAFF.

The CDR3 loop is CASSFGQDRNEKLFF. In DNA form, the CDR3 reads TGTGCCAGCAGCTTTGGGCAGGACCGGAATGAAAAACTGTTTTTT. The chain uses TRBV5-8 and TRBJ1-4; D unresolved. CDR3 length: 15 amino acids. In germline, CDR1 is SGHTS, CDR2 YDEGEE. V was pared by 2 bases and J by 5 bases, with 13 bases between.

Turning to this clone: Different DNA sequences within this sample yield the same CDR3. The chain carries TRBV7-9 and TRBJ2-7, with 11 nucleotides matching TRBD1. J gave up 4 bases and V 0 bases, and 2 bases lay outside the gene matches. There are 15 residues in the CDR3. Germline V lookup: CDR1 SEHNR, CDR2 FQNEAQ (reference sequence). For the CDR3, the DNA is TGTGCCAGCAGCTTAGCAGGACAGGGGGCGTACGAGCAGTACTTC. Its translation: CASSLAGQGAYEQYF. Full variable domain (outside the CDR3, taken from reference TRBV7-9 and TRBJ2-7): DTGVSQNPRHKITKRGQNVTFRCDPISEHNRLYWYRQTLGQGPEFLTYFQNEAQLEKSRLLSDRFSAERPKGSFSTLEIQRTEQGDSAMYLCASSLAGQGAYEQYFGPGTRLTVT.

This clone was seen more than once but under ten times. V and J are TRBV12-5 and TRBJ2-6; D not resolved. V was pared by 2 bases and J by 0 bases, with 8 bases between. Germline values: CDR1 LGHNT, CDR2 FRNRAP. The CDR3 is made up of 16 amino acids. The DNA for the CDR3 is TGTGCTAGTGGTTTGAACAACAACTCTGGGGCCAACGTCCTGACTTTC. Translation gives CASGLNNNSGANVLTF.

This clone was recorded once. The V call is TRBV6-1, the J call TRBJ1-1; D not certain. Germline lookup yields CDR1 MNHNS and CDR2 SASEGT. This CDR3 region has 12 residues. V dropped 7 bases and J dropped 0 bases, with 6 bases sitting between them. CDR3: CASITVNTEAFF. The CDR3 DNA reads TGTGCCAGCATTACCGTGAACACTGAAGCTTTCTTT.

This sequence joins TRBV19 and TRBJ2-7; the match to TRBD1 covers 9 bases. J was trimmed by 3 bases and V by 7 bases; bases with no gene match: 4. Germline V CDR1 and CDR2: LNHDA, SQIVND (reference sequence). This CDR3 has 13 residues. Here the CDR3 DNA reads TGTGCCAGTACTCCGGACAGGGGCTACGAGCAGTACTTC. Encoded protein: CASTPDRGYEQYF.

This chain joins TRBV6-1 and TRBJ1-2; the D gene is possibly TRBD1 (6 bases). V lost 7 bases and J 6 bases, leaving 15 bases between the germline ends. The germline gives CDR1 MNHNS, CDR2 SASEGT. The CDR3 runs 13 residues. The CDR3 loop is CASMLRDTNGYTF. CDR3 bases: TGTGCCAGCATGCTCCGGGACACCAATGGCTACACCTTC.

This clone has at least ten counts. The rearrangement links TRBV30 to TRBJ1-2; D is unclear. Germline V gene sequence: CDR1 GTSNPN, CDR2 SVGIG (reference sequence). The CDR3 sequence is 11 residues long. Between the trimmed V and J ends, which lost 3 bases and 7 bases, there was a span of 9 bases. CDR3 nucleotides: TGTGCCTGGAGCCAGGAATTTGGCTACACCTTC. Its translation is CAWSQEFGYTF.

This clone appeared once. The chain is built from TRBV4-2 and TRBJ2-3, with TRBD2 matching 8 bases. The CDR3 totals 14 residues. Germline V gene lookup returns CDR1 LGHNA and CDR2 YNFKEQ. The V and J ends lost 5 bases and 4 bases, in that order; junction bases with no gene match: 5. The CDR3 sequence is CASSFGGASDTQYF. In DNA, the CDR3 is TGTGCCAGCAGCTTCGGGGGGGCATCAGATACGCAGTATTTT.

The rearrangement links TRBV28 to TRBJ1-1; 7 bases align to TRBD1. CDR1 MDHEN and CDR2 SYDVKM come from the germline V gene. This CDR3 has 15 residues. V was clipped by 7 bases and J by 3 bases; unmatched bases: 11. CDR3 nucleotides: TGTGCCAGCAACCTCGGGGCGACAGGGCACACTGAAGCTTTCTTT. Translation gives CASNLGATGHTEAFF.

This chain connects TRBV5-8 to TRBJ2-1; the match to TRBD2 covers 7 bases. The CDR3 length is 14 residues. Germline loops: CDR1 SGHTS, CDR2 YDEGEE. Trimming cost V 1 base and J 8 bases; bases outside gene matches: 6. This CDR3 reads CASSLLGTKDEQFF. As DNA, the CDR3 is TGTGCCAGCAGCTTGCTAGGGACTAAGGATGAGCAGTTCTTC.